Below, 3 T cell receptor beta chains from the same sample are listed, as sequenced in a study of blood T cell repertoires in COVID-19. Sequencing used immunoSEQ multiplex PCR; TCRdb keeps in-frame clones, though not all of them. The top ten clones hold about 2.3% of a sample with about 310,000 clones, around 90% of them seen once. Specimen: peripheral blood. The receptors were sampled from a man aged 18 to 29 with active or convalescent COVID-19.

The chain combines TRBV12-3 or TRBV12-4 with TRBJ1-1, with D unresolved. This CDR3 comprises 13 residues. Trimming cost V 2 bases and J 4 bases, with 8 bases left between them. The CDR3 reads CASSLTGSTEAFF. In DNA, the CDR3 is TGTGCCAGCAGTTTAACGGGGAGCACTGAAGCTTTCTTT.

The CDR3 is CASSPGTSYEQYF. CDR3 sequence (DNA): TGTGCCAGCAGCCCCGGGACATCATACGAGCAGTACTTC. The V call is TRBV14, the J call TRBJ2-7; D is possibly TRBD1 (6 bases). The CDR3 totals 13 residues. V dropped 4 bases and J dropped 4 bases, with 11 bases sitting between them. Per germline, CDR1 SGHDN and CDR2 FVKESK.

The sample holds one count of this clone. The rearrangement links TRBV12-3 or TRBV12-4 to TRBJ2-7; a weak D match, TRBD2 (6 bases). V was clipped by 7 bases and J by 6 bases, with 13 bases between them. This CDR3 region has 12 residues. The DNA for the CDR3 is TGTGCCAGCACAATCCGGGGGTTCGAGCAGTACTTC. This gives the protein CASTIRGFEQYF.